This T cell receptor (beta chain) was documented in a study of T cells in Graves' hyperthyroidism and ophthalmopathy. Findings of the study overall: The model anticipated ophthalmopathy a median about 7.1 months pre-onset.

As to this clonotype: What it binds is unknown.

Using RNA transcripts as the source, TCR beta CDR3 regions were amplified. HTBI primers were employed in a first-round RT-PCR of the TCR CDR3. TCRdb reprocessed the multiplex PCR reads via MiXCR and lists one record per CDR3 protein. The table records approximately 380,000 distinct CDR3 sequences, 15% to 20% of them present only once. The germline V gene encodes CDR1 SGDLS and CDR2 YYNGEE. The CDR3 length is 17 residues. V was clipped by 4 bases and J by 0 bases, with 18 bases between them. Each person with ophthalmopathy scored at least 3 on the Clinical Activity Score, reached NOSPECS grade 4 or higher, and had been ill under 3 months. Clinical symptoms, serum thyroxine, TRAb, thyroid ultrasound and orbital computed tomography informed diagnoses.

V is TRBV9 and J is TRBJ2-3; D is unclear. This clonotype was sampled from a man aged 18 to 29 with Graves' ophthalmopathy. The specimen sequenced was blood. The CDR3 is CASSSPTDRYSTDTQYF. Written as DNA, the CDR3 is TGTGCCAGCAGCTCCCCCACGGACCGATATAGCACAGATACGCAGTATTTT.